In its sample, the clone carrying this TCR beta chain was seen a few times. Per the germline V gene, CDR1 is SGHRS and CDR2 is YFSETQ. Trimming at V came to 1 base and at J to 6 bases, leaving 4 bases not matched to a gene. CDR3 size: 14 residues. This record belongs to a study of blood T cell repertoires in COVID-19. The data were produced by immunoSEQ multiplex PCR, yet TCRdb's version contains in-frame clones alone and is incomplete. Here the sample spans 130,000 or so clones, 88% being singletons. The genes are TRBV5-1 and TRBJ1-5; 7 bases are shared with TRBD1. This sequence was found in a human donor with COVID-19, enrolled during active disease. The donor label of this sample is uncertain. The sequencing sample was made of peripheral blood. CDR3 residues: CASSLMAGGQPQHF. The DNA of the CDR3 is TGCGCCAGCAGCTTGATGGCAGGGGGTCAGCCCCAGCATTTT.